This T cell receptor (beta chain) was sequenced during a study of beta chain features in type 1 diabetes (dated by TCRdb to between 2018 and 2020). Background for the entire study: Mean age, gender distribution, total cell number and subset yield did not differ between patients and healthy donors. Regulatory and stem cell-like memory subsets were obtained from only 8 patients and roughly eight healthy donors, while naive and central memory subsets were obtained from all 30 or so donors. In the study, TCRB repertoires of sorted circulating CD4+ T cell subsets from recently diagnosed type 1 diabetes patients were compared with those of matched healthy donors. Across all samples, fewer than 130 million sorted cells were examined, and cell number per subset correlated strongly with RNA yield.

All of the isolated RNA was reverse transcribed with the High Capacity cDNA Reverse Transcription Kit, so expressed TCRB transcripts were sequenced. Deep immunoSEQ sequencing was performed on naive, central memory and regulatory T cell samples, with an average of around 3.5 million total reads per sample. After sorted cells were lysed in RLT buffer, RNA was extracted with DNase-treated RNeasy Micro or Mini kits, with the choice depending on cell number. To prevent cross-contamination, every cell subset was processed on its own, while patient and healthy donor samples were processed together. The immunoSEQ multiplex PCR was used to amplify TCRB sequences from cDNA, generating 87-bp fragments that spanned the CDR3 region. Sequencing of the amplicons was done on the Illumina HiSeq platform. Per the original workflow: PCR bias was corrected computationally using synthetic template baselines, and reads within Hamming distance 2 were collapsed, with unmergeable singletons discarded. Reads were aligned against IMGT so that V, D and J genes, CDR3 length and insertions or deletions at six rearrangement sites could be assigned. Within each subset, clonotype counts were normalized to the number of sorted cells before true diversity and Gini coefficients were calculated with the tcR R package. Repertoire sharing was quantified using the overlap coefficient calculated on TCRB nucleotide sequences. Out-of-frame TCRB sequences from naive cells were analyzed to stand in for the pre-selection repertoire. Not all clones reach the TCRdb copy of this immuneACCESS table, which keeps in-frame sequences only. Checked studies attribute under half of the gap to unresolved V genes and leave the rest unexplained. V and J calls plus clone size are reproduced from that table; the DNA served to infer D and trimming. The table for this sample lists under 350,000 clones; approximately 15% of them were counted only once. The leading ten clones occupy about 0.017% of the sample.

This clone was found a few times. Its antigen specificity is not known. No base-level quality is on record; no much larger clone is a single base apart. From each donor, a single peripheral blood sample of around 0.12 L on average was drawn into heparinised tubes. A BD FACSAria II and a panel including CD45RO, CCR7, CD25, CD127, CD95 and CD27 were used to sort naive, central memory, regulatory and stem cell-like memory CD4+ T cells. All sorted populations exceeded 98% purity. PBMCs were isolated right away by Lymphoprep density gradient centrifugation and were stained directly, without culture. So that batch effects would be minimized, each experiment stained and sorted samples in pairs, pairing one healthy donor with one patient. CDR1 and CDR2 are read off the germline V gene (reference sequence) as MNHEY and SMNVEV. The CDR3 spans 16 residues, from the cysteine through the phenylalanine. Only the CDR3 region is kept as DNA, spanning 48 bases read in frame from base 1. V trim: 2 bases; J trim: 4 bases; unmatched bases: 7.

What the authors observed across the whole study: PCR might favor shorter templates, but patient and control samples were amplified and corrected together, so any skew would affect both groups equally. Fewer insertions and more nucleotide deletions at VDJ recombination sites were observed in patients with type 1 diabetes, implying thymic rearrangement abnormalities. In all four CD4+ subsets, TCRB CDR3 length was moderately but significantly shorter in type 1 diabetes patients. Because the HLA sub-analyses included only small numbers of individuals, any influence of HLA type on TCRB rearrangement was left unresolved. Because cDNA was sequenced instead of genomic DNA, highly expressing activated cells could be over-represented, though the groups showed no difference in activation or CD3 levels. The naive, central memory and regulatory TCRB repertoires appeared to resemble one another more closely among patients than among healthy donors.

This TCR came from a man aged 25-45 years with type 1 diabetes. The sequencing input was naive CD4+ T cells from blood. The cell subset or site label, read with the paper, signifies: true naive CD4+ T cells. The sequence links TRBV27 to TRBJ2-5, and TRBD2 matches 10 of the central bases. DNA sequence: TGTGCCAGCAGTTTAGCGGCTAGCGGGGGCCCAGAGACCCAGTACTTC. Its coded protein is CASSLAASGGPETQYF.